This TCR beta chain was sequenced in a study of read filtering for tumor transcriptome and immune sequencing. Whole-study results and caveats: About 81.9% of IR-seq clonotypes had a single read, yet these held about 3.5% of reads. Compared with RNA-seq, IR-seq gave much higher clonotype depth and reliability. The sorted CD138-negative fraction was a mixed bone marrow immune population, not purified T cells.

As for this clonotype: No antigen is known for it. This may arise from a read error, as a much more abundant clone is one base away. Without the conserved terminal phenylalanine or tryptophan, this CDR3 likely stems from a read error.

V trimming: 8 bases; J trimming: 8 bases; junction bases outside the gene matches: 10. The CDR3 totals 14 residues. In germline, CDR1 is MNHNY, CDR2 SVGAGI (reference sequence). This library used roughly 0.4 ug RNA and molecular barcoded adaptors spanning alpha/delta and beta/gamma chains. TCRdb processed the reads anew with MiXCR; each CDR3 protein has one entry. Here the sample spans about 470 distinct CDR3 sequences, roughly 83% being singletons. The chain recombines TRBV6-6 with TRBJ2-1, with 9 bases identical to TRBD2. The specimen was a population of CD138-negative cells sorted from bone marrow. The receptor's source is a donor aged 40 or older with multiple myeloma. This table probably holds off-target reads from a library built for another chain. The CDR3 coding sequence is TGTGCCAGCGTCCCTAGCGGGAACAGGGATGAGCAGTTCCTC. Residues: CASVPSGNRDEQFL.